This entry is about one T cell receptor (beta chain). Clones were read by immunoSEQ multiplex PCR, and TCRdb kept only the in-frame ones, dropping some. There are around 80,000 clones in the sample; about 82% occur only once, and more than 0.45% lies in the top ten. The data stem from a study of T cell clones after liver transplantation. The wider study: Liver transplant recipients had immunosuppression withdrawal attempted within 2 years. As an antigen-independent comparator, third-party-reactive TCRbeta sequences came from pre-transplant mixed lymphocyte reactions.

The CDR3 loop spans 18 amino acids. The V and J ends lost 5 bases and 0 bases, in that order; junction bases with no gene match: 12. Germline V lookup: CDR1 SGHAT, CDR2 FQNNGV. The TCR was taken from a human patient who received a liver transplant. Some T cells may have come from the graft donor. The V and J genes are TRBV11-2 and TRBJ1-5, with TRBD1 matching over 8 bases. Sequenced here: CD4+ T cells from blood, sampled just over 45 months after liver transplant. The CDR3 sequence: CASSLLNRGWYSNQPQHF. CDR3 nucleotide sequence: TGTGCCAGCAGCCTACTAAACAGGGGGTGGTATAGCAATCAGCCCCAGCATTTT.